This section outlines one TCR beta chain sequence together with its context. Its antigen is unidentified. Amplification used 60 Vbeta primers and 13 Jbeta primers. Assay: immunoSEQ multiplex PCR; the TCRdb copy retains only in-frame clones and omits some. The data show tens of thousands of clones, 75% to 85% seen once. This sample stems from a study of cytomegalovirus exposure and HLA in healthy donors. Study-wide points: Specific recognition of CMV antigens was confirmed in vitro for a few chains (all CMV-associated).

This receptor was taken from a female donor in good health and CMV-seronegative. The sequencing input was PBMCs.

The DNA for the CDR3 is TGCGCCAGCAGCCCCGACAGGCAAGACACCGGGGAGCTGTTTTTT. Its translation is CASSPDRQDTGELFF. The chain recombines TRBV5-1 with TRBJ2-2, with a weak D call TRBD1 (6 bases). Germline CDR1 SGHRS, CDR2 YFSETQ. The CDR3 is 15 amino acids. The V end lost 4 bases, the J end lost 3 bases, and 13 bases lay between the germline ends.